The following is a T cell receptor beta chain sequence with its context. This specimen comes from a study of blood T cell repertoires in COVID-19. In the study overall: Samples came from the United States, Italy and Spain, spanning acute and convalescent COVID-19.

Germline loops: CDR1 SGHKS, CDR2 YYEKEE (reference sequence). CDR3 length: 18 amino acids. V shed 0 bases, J shed 2 bases, and the junction held 13 bases outside the gene matches. Source study methods: Scientists estimated how many nucleated cells there were by amplifying reference gene primers. Assay: immunoSEQ multiplex PCR; the TCRdb copy retains only in-frame clones and omits some. The V and J calls and the clone size are those of that table, but D and trimming were determined from the DNA. The data hold about 260,000 clones, with around nine tenths observed a single time. The specimen was peripheral blood. The TCR was taken from a woman between 55 and 75 years old with COVID-19, enrolled during active disease. V is TRBV5-5 and J is TRBJ2-5, with 7 bases aligning to TRBD1. CDR3 DNA sequence: TGTGCCAGCAGCTTGGTGACTATTACGGGACAGCCTCAAGAGACCCAGTACTTC. This encodes CASSLVTITGQPQETQYF.